The clone carrying this T cell receptor (beta chain) was counted only a few times. Clones were sequenced by immunoSEQ multiplex PCR, and TCRdb holds only the in-frame ones, with some missing. The sample has over 200,000 clones, over 75% seen once. This record belongs to a study of blood T cell repertoires in COVID-19. At the level of the study: Sample material is recorded as cDNA or gDNA derived from T cells, B-cell-depleted T cells, or PBMCs.

The material sequenced was peripheral blood. The source of this sequence is a man older than 75 with acute or convalescent COVID-19.

In DNA form, the CDR3 reads TGTGCCATCAGTGCCCTAGCGGGAGGGACCTCCTACGAGCAGTACTTC. Its translation is CAISALAGGTSYEQYF. V and J are TRBV10-3 and TRBJ2-7; TRBD2 aligns across 12 bases. This CDR3 comprises 16 residues. Germline CDR1 and CDR2: ENHRY and SYGVKD. V gave up 4 bases and J gave up 0 bases; unmatched junction bases: 4.